Following are 13 T cell receptor beta chains from one sample sequenced in a study of breast tumors, draining lymph nodes, adjacent tissues. TCRdb reprocessed the multiplex PCR reads via MiXCR and lists one record per CDR3 protein. The table includes approximately 190,000 distinct CDR3 sequences, 30% to 40% detected once. Samples came from axillary lymph nodes draining the breast cancer. The sample comprised axillary lymph node tissue. These receptors were obtained from a female donor with breast cancer. Some clones in this sample may be carry-over from other donors' samples.

J is TRBJ2-3 and V is TRBV5-1, with D possibly called TRBD1 or TRBD2 (6 bases each). The CDR3 spans 14 residues. The germline gives CDR1 SGHRS, CDR2 YFSETQ. V dropped 4 bases and J dropped 4 bases, with 13 bases sitting between them. DNA of the CDR3: TGCGCCAGCAGCCCCTCGGGGGCACCAGATACGCAGTATTTT. It encodes CASSPSGAPDTQYF.

This clonotype was observed many times. As DNA, the CDR3 is TGTGCCAGCAGCTTAGGTCTTAAGGGACGTCCTGGGGCCAACGTCCTGACTTTC. Translated, it gives CASSLGLKGRPGANVLTF. The V call is TRBV11-2, the J call TRBJ2-6, with D tentatively TRBD1 or TRBD2 (5 bases each). CDR3 size: 18 residues. V lost 1 base and J 2 bases, leaving 15 bases between the germline ends. Germline CDR1 and CDR2: SGHAT and FQNNGV.

This clonotype was seen repeatedly, ten times or more. The chain couples TRBV4-3 to TRBJ1-4; a possible D gene is TRBD1 (5 bases). Germline loops: CDR1 LGHNA, CDR2 YSLEER. V lost 0 bases and J 7 bases, leaving 15 bases between the germline ends. CDR3 length: 16 residues. In nucleotides, the CDR3 is TGCGCCAGCAGCCAAGATAGAGGGGCGATAGGTGAAAAACTGTTTTTT. It specifies CASSQDRGAIGEKLFF.

This clonotype was observed at least ten times. The rearrangement links TRBV20-1 to TRBJ2-3, with TRBD2 as a possible D gene (5 bases). Per the germline V gene, CDR1 is DFQATT and CDR2 is SNEGSKA (reference sequence). The V gene lost 1 base and the J gene lost 2 bases, with 10 bases spanning the gap. The CDR3 is 14 amino acids. CDR3 nucleotides: TGCAGTGCTAGAGTGGCGGGTAACACAGATACGCAGTATTTT. As protein: CSARVAGNTDTQYF.

Comments on this clonotype: Possible read error: a much larger clone is one base away. The chain carries TRBV7-2 and TRBJ1-2, with D tentatively TRBD1 (5 bases). This CDR3 spans 15 amino acids. Germline lookup yields CDR1 SGHTA and CDR2 FQGNSA. In DNA, the CDR3 is TGTGCCAGCAGCTTAGCGGCAGAGGCTCTATGGGGCTACCCCTTC. Translation: CASSLAAEALWGYPF. The whole variable domain, remainder taken from reference TRBV7-2 and TRBJ1-2, is GAGVSQSPSNKVTEKGKDVELRCDPISGHTALYWYRQSLGQGLEFLIYFQGNSAPDKSGLPSDRFSAERTGGSVSTLTIQRTQQEDSAVYLCASSLAAEALWGYPFGSGTRLTVV.

The J gene is TRBJ1-4, the V gene TRBV27; D perhaps matches TRBD1 (5 bases). Trimming removed 7 bases at V and 8 bases at J, with 17 bases between. Germline CDR1 MNHEY, CDR2 SMNVEV (reference sequence). This CDR3 spans 14 amino acids. DNA for the CDR3: TGTGCCAGCAATCCCGAGACCGGGGGGGAAAAACTGTTTTTT. Protein sequence: CASNPETGGEKLFF.

The chain uses TRBV28 and TRBJ1-2; D not certain. V was shortened by 2 bases and J by 5 bases, with 21 bases between the two germline ends. CDR1 is MDHEN and CDR2 is SYDVKM in the germline V gene. This CDR3 has 17 residues. The CDR3 loop is CASSLRGGQAFTYGYTF. The CDR3 coding sequence is TGTGCCAGCAGTTTACGAGGTGGGCAGGCCTTTACTTATGGCTACACCTTC.

The table lists this clonotype with many counts. The chain uses TRBV19 and TRBJ2-3; D is undetermined. Germline lookup yields CDR1 LNHDA and CDR2 SQIVND (reference sequence). V lost 1 base to trimming and J lost 4 bases, with 12 bases between them. The CDR3 extends over 15 amino acids. CDR3 sequence: CASSIGPSSSDTQYF. The CDR3 bases are TGTGCCAGTAGTATAGGCCCATCCTCCTCAGATACGCAGTATTTT. Complete variable domain (other parts from reference TRBV19 and TRBJ2-3): DGGITQSPKYLFRKEGQNVTLSCEQNLNHDAMYWYRQDPGQGLRLIYYSQIVNDFQKGDIAEGYSVSREKKESFPLTVTSAQKNPTAFYLCASSIGPSSSDTQYFGPGTRLTVL.

This clonotype was counted at least ten times. The chain joins TRBV3-1 to TRBJ2-7, with D unresolved. The V and J ends lost 3 bases and 6 bases respectively, with 6 bases between them. Germline V gene data show CDR1 as LGHDT and CDR2 as YNNKEL (reference sequence). The CDR3 contains 11 residues. As DNA, the CDR3 is TGTGCCAGCAGCCACGGGTCCGAGCAGTACTTC. Residues: CASSHGSEQYF.

This clonotype showed up many times. The chain carries TRBV5-1 and TRBJ2-1; a weak D match, TRBD1 (5 bases). The CDR3 totals 13 residues. V shed 0 bases and J shed 10 bases, with 11 bases lying between them. In germline, CDR1 is SGHRS, CDR2 YFSETQ. The CDR3 here is CASSLEGLREQFF. CDR3 DNA sequence: TGCGCCAGCAGCTTGGAGGGGCTCAGGGAGCAGTTCTTC.

J is TRBJ2-3 and V is TRBV20-1; 8 bases fit TRBD2. Germline values: CDR1 DFQATT, CDR2 SNEGSKA (reference sequence). Unmatched junction bases numbered 8, after V lost 6 bases and J lost 3 bases. This CDR3 is 14 amino acids long. CDR3 sequence: CSADSGVGTDTQYF. For the CDR3, the DNA is TGCAGTGCCGATAGCGGGGTTGGTACAGATACGCAGTATTTT.

Details on this clonotype: The CDR3 does not end in the conserved phenylalanine or tryptophan, so this is likely a read error. The limits of the CDR3 on the DNA are not certain, so only TCRdb's listed CDR3 is given. CDR3 sequence reads: CSASPGTSG. V and J are TRBV20-1 and TRBJ2-6; the table's D call TRBD2 went unverified against the DNA. The CDR3 extends over 9 residues, inclusive of both ends. The germline CDR1 and CDR2 sequences are DFQATT and SNEGSKA (reference sequence).

To note about this clonotype: A read error may explain this, as a much larger clone is one base away. This chain connects TRBV6-2 or TRBV6-3 to TRBJ2-5; D gene unclear. The CDR3 runs 14 residues. Looked up from germline, CDR1 is MNHEY and CDR2 is SVGEGT. The CDR3 DNA reads TGTGCCAGCAGTGACTCTGACTGGCGAGAGACCCAGTACTTC. Translated: CASSDSDWRETQYF.